The 30 T cell receptor beta chains reported below all come from one sample, sequenced in a study of T-cell reconstitution after alpha-beta-depleted transplantation in children. A TCRbeta library incorporating unique molecular identifiers was prepared. TCRdb reprocessed the PCR reads with MiXCR, giving one entry per CDR3 protein. The sample includes 450,000 to 550,000 distinct CDR3 sequences, 9.5% to 12% seen only once; the top ten take 13% to 15%. Sample: PBMCs, mostly from graft donor cells, taken 180 days after TCRalphabeta/CD19-depleted stem cell transplant. These receptors all stem from a female patient aged 2-15 years who had a stem cell transplant for aplastic anemia, so the T cells may come from the graft donor.

This chain joins TRBV5-1 and TRBJ2-7; D remains ambiguous. V was pared by 4 bases and J by 0 bases, with 17 bases between. Germline values: CDR1 SGHRS, CDR2 YFSETQ. The length of the CDR3 is 16 residues. CDR3 region: CASSEVVFSTSYEQYV. The CDR3 DNA reads as TGCGCCAGCAGCGAAGTCGTCTTTTCTACCTCCTACGAGCAGTACGTC.

The chain joins TRBV7-2 to TRBJ1-3; 7 bases match TRBD1. Germline-derived CDR1 and CDR2 are SGHTA and FQGNSA. The CDR3 totals 15 residues. Trimming took 3 bases from V and 4 from J; bases not matched to a gene: 6. CDR3 bases: TGTGCCAGCAGCTTTGAGGGGGCGAGAGGAAACACCATATATTTT. This encodes CASSFEGARGNTIYF.

This clonotype has more than one count but fewer than ten. This chain joins TRBV14 and TRBJ2-1; a possible D gene is TRBD1 (6 bases). Germline CDR1 reads SGHDN; CDR2 reads FVKESK. V lost 1 base and J lost 8, with 12 bases in between. There are 14 residues in the CDR3. CDR3 nucleotides: TGTGCCAGCAGCCAAGTCAACCACAGGGATGAGCAGTTCTTC. This encodes CASSQVNHRDEQFF.

The V call is TRBV18, the J call TRBJ2-2, with D possibly being TRBD1 (5 bases). Trimming took 5 bases from V and 5 from J, leaving 15 bases between them. Germline V gene sequence: CDR1 KGHSH, CDR2 LQKENI. This CDR3 has 15 residues. As DNA, the CDR3 is TGTGCCAGCTCATCTTCAGGGATCTGGACCGGGGAGCTGTTTTTT. Amino acids: CASSSSGIWTGELFF.

The chain joins TRBV11-2 to TRBJ2-1, with D possibly TRBD1 on 6 matching bases. V was cut by 1 base and J by 0 bases, with 13 bases left in between. The CDR3 runs to 17 residues. CDR1 is SGHAT, CDR2 FQNNGV, per germline. The CDR3 region is CASSLGARGPSYNEQFF. The CDR3 region has the DNA TGTGCCAGCAGCTTAGGGGCCAGGGGACCCTCCTACAATGAGCAGTTCTTC.

This clonotype came up a few times. The V gene is TRBV10-3, the J gene TRBJ2-7; D is perhaps TRBD1 (6 bases). V shed 0 bases and J shed 4 bases, with 16 bases lying between them. Germline V CDR1 and CDR2: ENHRY, SYGVKD. This CDR3 region has 16 residues. The CDR3 region has the DNA TGTGCCATCAGTGAGTCGAGGGACACCGGTAAATACGAGCAGTACTTC. It encodes CAISESRDTGKYEQYF.

In its sample, this clonotype was seen many times. This chain joins TRBV5-1 and TRBJ2-7; no definite D call. Germline V gives CDR1 SGHRS, CDR2 YFSETQ. The germline V and J ends were trimmed by 1 base and 2 bases, with 7 bases remaining between them. The CDR3 totals 13 residues. The CDR3 DNA reads TGCGCCAGCAGCTTGACAGACCCCTACGAGCAGTACTTC. It translates to CASSLTDPYEQYF.

The CDR3: CASSQLYWLVRTDTQYF. In DNA form, the CDR3 reads TGCGCCAGCAGCCAATTATACTGGTTAGTTAGGACAGATACGCAGTATTTT. The chain combines TRBV4-3 with TRBJ2-3; D is undetermined. There are 17 residues in the CDR3. CDR1 is LGHNA and CDR2 is YSLEER in the germline V gene. The V end was cut by 2 bases, the J end by 3 bases, with 18 bases between.

This clonotype occurred many times. V gene TRBV7-3 combines with J gene TRBJ2-5; D is possibly TRBD1 (5 bases). The CDR3 totals 13 residues. In germline, CDR1 is SGHTA, CDR2 FQGTGA. Trimming cost V 5 bases and J 1 base, with 8 bases left between them. The CDR3 loop is CASSPGSQETQYF. The CDR3 region has the DNA TGTGCCAGCAGCCCAGGGTCCCAAGAGACCCAGTACTTC.

Only a few counts were recorded for this clonotype. This chain uses TRBV5-1 with TRBJ2-7, with TRBD1 as a possible D gene (5 bases). The CDR3 consists of 14 residues. The germline gives CDR1 SGHRS, CDR2 YFSETQ. Trimming cost V 0 bases and J 5 bases, with 12 bases left between them. The CDR3 bases are TGCGCCAGCAGCTTGGACAGGCTTGGGAACGAGCAGTACTTC. This encodes CASSLDRLGNEQYF.

V and J are TRBV3-1 and TRBJ2-5; 8 bases agree with TRBD2. The germline gives CDR1 LGHDT, CDR2 YNNKEL (reference sequence). The junction had 15 bases not matched to a gene; V was cut back by 4 bases and J by 5 bases. This CDR3 region has 17 residues. CDR3: CASSPEELAEGRETQYF. CDR3 nucleotides: TGTGCCAGCAGCCCAGAGGAACTAGCGGAGGGGCGGGAGACCCAGTACTTC.

This clonotype occurred a few times. The chain has TRBV7-9 and TRBJ1-4; perhaps TRBD1 as D (5 bases). Per germline, CDR1 SEHNR and CDR2 FQNEAQ (reference sequence). The CDR3 loop spans 15 amino acids. V lost 0 bases and J 8 bases, leaving 13 bases between the germline ends. The CDR3 sequence: CASSLAAGTQEKLFF. In nucleotides, the CDR3 is TGTGCCAGCAGCTTAGCGGCCGGGACGCAGGAAAAACTGTTTTTT.

This clonotype was seen repeatedly, ten times or more. CDR3: CASSQGNRLLGTGELFF. The CDR3, as DNA: TGCGCCAGCAGCCAAGGAAACAGGCTCCTAGGCACCGGGGAGCTGTTTTTT. The rearrangement joins TRBV4-3 to TRBJ2-2; D may be TRBD1 (5 bases). Deletions cut 1 base from V and 4 bases from J, with 16 bases between. There are 17 residues in the CDR3. CDR1 is LGHNA and CDR2 is YSLEER in the germline V gene.

The CDR3 loop is CASKQGLFSGNTIYF. The CDR3 nucleotides read TGTGCCAGCAAGCAAGGCTTATTCTCTGGAAACACCATATATTTT. The chain combines TRBV28 with TRBJ1-3, with D unclear. V lost 7 bases and J 0 bases, leaving 13 bases between the germline ends. The CDR3 consists of 15 residues. The germline CDR1 and CDR2 sequences are MDHEN and SYDVKM.

This clonotype was seen a few times. The chain recombines TRBV7-2 with TRBJ2-1, with 12 bases identical to TRBD2. J lost 8 bases, V lost 2 bases, and 7 bases had no gene match. Looked up from germline, CDR1 is SGHTA and CDR2 is FQGNSA. The CDR3 length is 16 residues. This chain's CDR3 is CASSLTLAGGPYEQFF. The CDR3 nucleotides are TGTGCCAGCAGCTTAACGCTAGCGGGAGGGCCCTATGAGCAGTTCTTC.

The chain couples TRBV20-1 to TRBJ1-5, with D maybe TRBD1 (6 bases). Germline values: CDR1 DFQATT, CDR2 SNEGSKA (reference sequence). This CDR3 comprises 12 residues. V lost 3 bases, J lost 7 bases, and 10 bases lay in between. CDR3 in amino acids: CSASRTEQPQHF. CDR3 DNA sequence: TGCAGTGCTAGCAGGACAGAGCAGCCCCAGCATTTT.

This clonotype was counted ten times or more. The chain uses TRBV29-1 and TRBJ2-1, with unresolved D. The germline gives CDR1 SQVTM, CDR2 ANQGSEA. CDR3 length equals 13 residues. V was pared by 5 bases and J by 0 bases, with 8 bases between. Here the CDR3 reads CSVRTTSYNEQFF. CDR3 in DNA: TGCAGCGTTAGGACCACCTCCTACAATGAGCAGTTCTTC.

This clonotype was seen a handful of times. The chain carries TRBV14 and TRBJ1-6; D is unresolved. Looked up from germline, CDR1 is SGHDN and CDR2 is FVKESK. V was cut by 4 bases and J by 8 bases, with 9 bases left in between. CDR3 length: 13 amino acids. DNA of the CDR3: TGTGCCAGCAGCCCGACGGGATATTCACCCCTCCACTTT. Protein: CASSPTGYSPLHF.

This clonotype has more than one count but fewer than ten. The rearrangement links TRBV29-1 to TRBJ2-7; TRBD1 aligns across 9 bases. This CDR3 contains 12 residues. Germline values: CDR1 SQVTM, CDR2 ANQGSEA. The V segment lost 4 bases and the J segment 5 bases; nucleotides outside the gene matches: 3. CDR3 nucleotides: TGCAGCGTTGCACAGGGGGCCAACGAGCAGTACGTC. Its translation: CSVAQGANEQYV.

This clonotype was seen a few times. The chain combines TRBV12-3 or TRBV12-4 with TRBJ2-2; no clear D. V was cut by 5 bases and J by 6 bases, with 13 bases left in between. The CDR3 sequence is 14 residues long. The CDR3 loop reads CASSGDRSAGELFF. DNA of the CDR3: TGTGCCAGCAGTGGGGATAGGAGCGCCGGGGAGCTGTTTTTT.

The chain recombines TRBV28 with TRBJ1-5; no reliable D call. Trimming removed 6 bases at V and 4 bases at J, with 10 bases between. The CDR3 consists of 13 residues. Germline loops: CDR1 MDHEN, CDR2 SYDVKM. Written as DNA, the CDR3 is TGTGCCAGCAGGCAGCACCGGAATCAGCCCCAGCATTTT. Protein sequence: CASRQHRNQPQHF. Looking up the rest from reference TRBV28 and TRBJ1-5 gives the full variable domain: DVKVTQSSRYLVKRTGEKVFLECVQDMDHENMFWYRQDPGLGLRLIYFSYDVKMKEKGDIPEGYSVSREKKERFSLILESASTNQTSMYLCASRQHRNQPQHFGDGTRLSIL.

On this clonotype: The junction departs from germline at one end; a sequencing error may be responsible. V gene TRBV11-2 combines with J gene TRBJ2-7; 8 bases map to TRBD1. The CDR3 runs 14 residues. Germline CDR1 and CDR2: SGHAT and FQNNGV. The CDR3 region is CASSLAAKAGGFNF. Written as DNA, the CDR3 is TGTGCCAGCAGCTTAGCCGCTAAGGCAGGGGGCTTCAACTTC.

The chain carries TRBV3-1 and TRBJ2-1; 11 bases align to TRBD2. CDR3 size: 16 residues. V lost 0 bases and J lost 9; bases outside the gene matches: 7. Germline CDR1 is LGHDT and CDR2 is YNNKEL (reference sequence). The CDR3 nucleotides are TGTGCCAGCAGCCAAGAGGGACTAGCGGAGGGGGCTGAGCAGTTCTTC. Its protein product is CASSQEGLAEGAEQFF.

A word on this clonotype: It may be a read error: a sequence one base away is much more abundant. This rearrangement joins TRBV7-6 to TRBJ2-1, with 8 positions matching TRBD1. The trim removed 4 bases at V and 4 bases at J, leaving 6 bases unmatched. This CDR3 has 15 residues. Per the germline V gene, CDR1 is SGHVS and CDR2 is FNYEAQ. CDR3 loop: CASSWDRRLYNEQFF. The CDR3 coding sequence is TGTGCCAGCAGCTGGGACAGGCGGCTTTACAATGAGCAGTTCTTC. The entire variable domain, with the rest obtained from reference TRBV7-6 and TRBJ2-1, is as follows: GAGVSQSPRYKVTKRGQDVALRCDPISGHVSLYWYRQALGQGPEFLTYFNYEAQQDKSGLPNDRFSAERPEGSISTLTIQRTEQRDSAMYRCASSWDRRLYNEQFFGPGTRLTVL.

This clonotype was counted a few times. The CDR3, as DNA: TGTGCCAGCAGTTTCGGGCGGGACTATGGCTACACCTTC. It is translated as CASSFGRDYGYTF. This chain uses TRBV12-3 or TRBV12-4 with TRBJ1-2, with D hard to call. The V and J ends lost 3 bases and 3 bases respectively, with 8 bases between them. There are 13 residues in the CDR3.

This clonotype was found a few times. The chain joins TRBV24-1 to TRBJ2-5; tentatively, D is TRBD2 (6 bases). The CDR3 spans 16 residues. Trimming took 2 bases from V and 5 from J, leaving 17 bases between them. From germline, CDR1 is KGHDR and CDR2 SFDVKD. The DNA for the CDR3 is TGTGCCACCAGTGATTCAGGGACCGGCGGAGGGGAGACCCAGTACTTC. Translating it yields CATSDSGTGGGETQYF.

The V gene is TRBV15, the J gene TRBJ2-1; D perhaps matches TRBD2 (6 bases). CDR1 and CDR2 (germline): LNHNV, YYDKDF (reference sequence). The V gene lost 3 bases and the J gene lost 7 bases, with 16 bases spanning the gap. The CDR3 is made up of 15 amino acids. The DNA for the CDR3 is TGTGCCACCAGCAGTGGGACTTATCTGGGGAATGAGCAGTTCTTC. Encoded protein: CATSSGTYLGNEQFF.

This clonotype was observed a few times. The gene calls are TRBV7-9 and TRBJ2-7; perhaps TRBD2 as D (6 bases). Trimming shortened V by 5 bases and J by 6 bases, and 26 bases separated the two germline ends. The CDR3 length is 17 residues. CDR1 SEHNR and CDR2 FQNEAQ come from the germline V gene (reference sequence). This CDR3 is CASSTGERSQLVGEQYV. CDR3 nucleotides: TGTGCCAGCAGCACGGGGGAACGCAGTCAATTGGTGGGCGAGCAGTACGTC.

The sample holds many counts of this clonotype. The chain combines TRBV20-1 with TRBJ2-7; TRBD2 matches at 13 bases. With 6 bases clipped from V and 0 bases from J, the junction kept 2 bases outside the gene matches. The CDR3 is made up of 14 amino acids. The germline gives CDR1 DFQATT, CDR2 SNEGSKA (reference sequence). The CDR3 region is CSARLAGGSYEQYF. In nucleotides, the CDR3 is TGCAGTGCCCGACTAGCGGGAGGCTCCTACGAGCAGTACTTC.

This clonotype was counted between two and nine times. The rearrangement joins TRBV27 to TRBJ2-1, with 14 bases identical to TRBD2. Trimming cost V 2 bases and J 2 bases; bases outside gene matches: 5. This CDR3 comprises 18 residues. Germline CDR1 MNHEY, CDR2 SMNVEV (reference sequence). This CDR3 reads CASSLGLAGGHTYNEQFF. CDR3 nucleotides: TGTGCCAGCAGTTTAGGACTAGCGGGAGGACATACCTACAATGAGCAGTTCTTC.